This paragraph reports one T cell receptor beta chain. Vbeta (60) and Jbeta (13) primers were used in the PCR. Profiled with immunoSEQ multiplex PCR; TCRdb holds only in-frame clones, not every one. This sample carries roughly 150,000 clones, 64% of them seen once, and the ten largest clones take around 2.9%. V was clipped by 7 bases and J by 1 base, with 16 bases between them. Germline V gene lookup returns CDR1 SNHLY and CDR2 FYNNEI. The CDR3 sequence is 16 residues long. This entry is derived from a study of cytomegalovirus exposure and HLA in healthy donors. Sequencing was done on a sample of PBMCs. The receptor was derived from a young woman in good health and CMV-seropositive. The chain uses TRBV2 and TRBJ2-2; D call uncertain. The CDR3 sequence: CASTFFGLENTGELFF. CDR3 sequence (DNA): TGTGCCAGCACATTTTTCGGGTTGGAGAACACCGGGGAGCTGTTTTTT. The full variable domain, with the rest looked up from reference TRBV2 and TRBJ2-2, is EPEVTQTPSHQVTQMGQEVILRCVPISNHLYFYWYRQILGQKVEFLVSFYNNEISEKSEIFDDQFSVERPDGSNFTLKIRSTKLEDSAMYFCASTFFGLENTGELFFGEGSRLTVL.